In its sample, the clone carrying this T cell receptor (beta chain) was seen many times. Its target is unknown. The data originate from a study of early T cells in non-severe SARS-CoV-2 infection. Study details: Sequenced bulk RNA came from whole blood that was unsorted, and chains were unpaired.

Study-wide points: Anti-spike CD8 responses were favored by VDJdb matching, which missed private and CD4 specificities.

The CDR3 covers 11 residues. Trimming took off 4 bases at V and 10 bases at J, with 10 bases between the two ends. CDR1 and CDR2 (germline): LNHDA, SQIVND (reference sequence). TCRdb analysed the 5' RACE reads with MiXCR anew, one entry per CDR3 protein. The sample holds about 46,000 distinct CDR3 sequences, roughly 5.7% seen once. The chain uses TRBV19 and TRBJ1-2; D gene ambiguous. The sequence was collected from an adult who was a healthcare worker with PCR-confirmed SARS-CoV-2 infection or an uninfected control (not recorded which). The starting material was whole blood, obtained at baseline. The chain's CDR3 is CASSTRNIYTF. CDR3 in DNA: TGTGCCAGTAGTACCCGAAATATCTACACCTTC. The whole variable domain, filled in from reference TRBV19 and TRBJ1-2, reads DGGITQSPKYLFRKEGQNVTLSCEQNLNHDAMYWYRQDPGQGLRLIYYSQIVNDFQKGDIAEGYSVSREKKESFPLTVTSAQKNPTAFYLCASSTRNIYTFGSGTRLTVV.